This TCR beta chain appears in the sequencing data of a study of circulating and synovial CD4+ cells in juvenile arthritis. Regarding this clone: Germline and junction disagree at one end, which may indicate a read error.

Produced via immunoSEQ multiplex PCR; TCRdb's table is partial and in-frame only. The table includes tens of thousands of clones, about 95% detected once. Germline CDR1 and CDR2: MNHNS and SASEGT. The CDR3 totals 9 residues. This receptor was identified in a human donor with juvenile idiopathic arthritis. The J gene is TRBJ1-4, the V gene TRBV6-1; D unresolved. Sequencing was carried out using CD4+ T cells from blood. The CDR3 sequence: CASRRSCIF. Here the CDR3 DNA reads TGTGCCAGCAGGAGAAGTTGCATTTTT.